This entry describes one TCR beta chain. The CDR3 is made up of 16 amino acids. The germline V gene encodes CDR1 ENHRY and CDR2 SYGVKD. With V trimmed by 2 bases and J by 3 bases, 5 bases remained unmatched. The data derive from a study of response to subunit inactivated influenza vaccine. Via MiXCR, TCRdb re-called the RT-PCR reads, giving one row per CDR3 protein. The profile shows roughly 700,000 distinct CDR3 sequences, approximately 15% of them singletons. The sequencing used PBMCs from blood, collected 14 to 15 days before vaccination. This receptor was identified in a man aged 50 to 60 who received an inactivated influenza vaccine. This rearrangement joins TRBV10-3 to TRBJ2-3; TRBD1 agrees at 10 bases. The CDR3 bases are TGTGCCATCAGTGAGCCGGGACAGGGGCTTACAGATACGCAGTATTTT. The encoded protein is CAISEPGQGLTDTQYF.